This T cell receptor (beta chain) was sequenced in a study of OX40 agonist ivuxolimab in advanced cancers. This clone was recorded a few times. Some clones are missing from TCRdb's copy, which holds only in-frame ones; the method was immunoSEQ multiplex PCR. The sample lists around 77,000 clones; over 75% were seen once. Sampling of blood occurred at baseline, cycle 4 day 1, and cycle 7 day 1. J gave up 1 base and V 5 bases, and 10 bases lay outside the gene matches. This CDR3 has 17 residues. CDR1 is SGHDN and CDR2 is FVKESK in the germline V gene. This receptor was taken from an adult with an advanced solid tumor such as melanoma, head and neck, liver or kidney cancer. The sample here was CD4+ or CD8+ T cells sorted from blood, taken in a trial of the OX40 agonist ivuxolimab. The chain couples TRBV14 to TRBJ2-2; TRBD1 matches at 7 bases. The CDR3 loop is CASSARQGSLNTGELFF. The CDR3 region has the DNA TGTGCCAGCAGCGCCCGACAGGGATCCTTGAACACCGGGGAGCTGTTTTTT.